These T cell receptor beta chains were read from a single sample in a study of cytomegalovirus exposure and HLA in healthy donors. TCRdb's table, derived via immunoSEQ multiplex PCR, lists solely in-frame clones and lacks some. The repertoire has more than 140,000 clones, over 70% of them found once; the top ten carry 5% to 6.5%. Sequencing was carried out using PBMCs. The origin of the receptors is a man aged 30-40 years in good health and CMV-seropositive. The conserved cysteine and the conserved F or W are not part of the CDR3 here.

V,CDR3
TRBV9,ASSVGGAGEQY
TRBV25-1,ASSARGSTLHSSYEQY
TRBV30,AWSVTSGRSTDTQY
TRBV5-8,ASSLRGLDTDTQY
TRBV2,ASSDREELQETQY
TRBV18,ASSPTLAPYNEQF
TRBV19,ASSIDRGSNQPQH
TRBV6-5,ASSYSGLASIHTQY
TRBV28,ASSPGFSPLH
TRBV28,ASSLQGHQPQH
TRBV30,AWSGGGDQETQY
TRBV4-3,ASSRLQTGYGYT
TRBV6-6,ASSYGGGQSYEQY
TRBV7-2,ASSFRGRQEKLF
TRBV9,ASSVEFADTQY
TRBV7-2,ASSLVGATGEQY
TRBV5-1,ASRGRSGTQY
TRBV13,ASSFPSESSKNIQY
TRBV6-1,ASSEGGGRVEKLF
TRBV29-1,SATLGGNEQY
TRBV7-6,ASSLSRDRKKYNSPLH
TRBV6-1,ASMTSFPGELF
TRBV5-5,ASSRQGAGSPLH
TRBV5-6,ASSFGTGANEQF
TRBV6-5,ASRGQVPQETQY
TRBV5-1,ASSLNSAASSYEQY
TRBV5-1,ASSLGRVNTGELF